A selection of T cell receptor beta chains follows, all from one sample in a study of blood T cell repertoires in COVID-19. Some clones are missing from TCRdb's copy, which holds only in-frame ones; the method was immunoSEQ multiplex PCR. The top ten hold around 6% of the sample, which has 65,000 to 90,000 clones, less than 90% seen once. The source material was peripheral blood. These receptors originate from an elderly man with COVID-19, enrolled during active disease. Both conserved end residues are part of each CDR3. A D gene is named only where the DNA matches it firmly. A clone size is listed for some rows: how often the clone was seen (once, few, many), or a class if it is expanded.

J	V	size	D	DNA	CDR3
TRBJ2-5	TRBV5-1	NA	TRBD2	TGCGCCAGCAGCTTGGTTGGACTAGCGGACCAAGAGACCCAGTACTTC	CASSLVGLADQETQYF
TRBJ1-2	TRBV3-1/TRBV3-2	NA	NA	TGTGCCAGCAGCCCACTTAGTAGCGGGGTGGACTATGGCTACACCTTC	CASSPLSSGVDYGYTF
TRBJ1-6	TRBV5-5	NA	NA	TGTGCCAGCACCCTTAGCCCAGGGGAGTATTCACCCCTCCACTTT	CASTLSPGEYSPLHF
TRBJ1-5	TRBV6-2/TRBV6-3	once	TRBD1	TGTGCCAGCAGTCCCGGGACAGACAATCAGCCCCAGCATTTT	CASSPGTDNQPQHF
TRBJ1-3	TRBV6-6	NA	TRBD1	TGTGCCAGCACGACGAAGGGGGCATCTGGAAACACCATATATTTT	CASTTKGASGNTIYF
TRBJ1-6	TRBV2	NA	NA	TGTGCCAGCAGTGAAGTTAGAAATTCACCCCTCCACTTT	CASSEVRNSPLHF
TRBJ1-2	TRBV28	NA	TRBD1	TGTGCCAGCAGTCGTCCCGGACAGGGATTCTATGGCTACACCTTC	CASSRPGQGFYGYTF
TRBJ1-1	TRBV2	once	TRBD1	TGTGCCAGCAGTCGGGACAGGTCGAACACTGAAGCTTTCTTT	CASSRDRSNTEAFF
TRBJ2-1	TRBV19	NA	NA	TGTGCCAGTAGTACCCGAGGACAGCTCCTCTACAATGAGCAGTTCTTC	CASSTRGQLLYNEQFF
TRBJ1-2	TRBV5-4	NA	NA	TGTGCCAGCAGCCACCGGGACTCCACCGCTGGCTACACCTTC	CASSHRDSTAGYTF
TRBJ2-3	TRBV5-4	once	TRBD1	TGTGCCAGCAGCTTGGGACAGGGGGGAACAGATACGCAGTATTTT	CASSLGQGGTDTQYF
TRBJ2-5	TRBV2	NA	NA	TGTGCCAGCAGCTCGACTAGGAGAGAGACCCAGTACTTC	CASSSTRRETQYF
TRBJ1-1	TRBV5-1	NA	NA	TGCGCCAGCAGCTTCGGCGGCATGAACACTGAAGCTTTCTTT	CASSFGGMNTEAFF
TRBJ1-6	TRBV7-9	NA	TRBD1	TGTGCCAGCAGCAACACAGGGGGTTTATCCCTCCACTTT	CASSNTGGLSLHF
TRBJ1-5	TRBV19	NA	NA	TGTGCCAGCAAACAGGGAAATCAGCCCCAGCATTTT	CASKQGNQPQHF
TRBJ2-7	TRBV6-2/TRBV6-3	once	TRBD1	TGTGCCAGCAGTCCGCCGGGACAGAGGACCTACGAGCAGTACTTC	CASSPPGQRTYEQYF
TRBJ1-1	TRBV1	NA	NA	TGCACCAGCCGCGGTAGGTCCGGACAGGGGTTTTTTGAAGCTTTCTTT	CTSRGRSGQGFFEAFF
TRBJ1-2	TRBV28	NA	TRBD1	TGTGCCAGCCAGACAGGGAGCTATGGCTACACCTTC	CASQTGSYGYTF
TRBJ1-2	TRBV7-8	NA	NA	TGTGCCAGCAGCTCCCTTCGGGGTCCCTTCTATGGCTACACCTTC	CASSSLRGPFYGYTF
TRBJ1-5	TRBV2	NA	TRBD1	TGTGCCAGCAGTGGACAGGGGGCGGATCAGCCCCAGCATTTT	CASSGQGADQPQHF
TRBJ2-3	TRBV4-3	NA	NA	TGCGCCAGCAGCCAATCGCCGGTGAGCACAGATACGCAGTATTTT	CASSQSPVSTDTQYF
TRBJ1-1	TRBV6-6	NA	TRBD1	TGTGCCAGCAGTTACGACAGGGCCCTGGCTGAAGCTTTCTTT	CASSYDRALAEAFF
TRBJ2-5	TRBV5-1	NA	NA	TGCGCCAGCAGCTTGGGGACAATCCAAGAGACCCAGTACTTC	CASSLGTIQETQYF
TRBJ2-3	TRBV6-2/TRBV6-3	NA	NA	TGTGCCAGCAGTTACTCCGGGACATCCACAGATACGCAGTATTTT	CASSYSGTSTDTQYF
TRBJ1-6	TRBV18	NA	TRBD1	TGTGCCAGCTCACAACAGGGGGCAAATTCACCCCTCCACTTT	CASSQQGANSPLHF